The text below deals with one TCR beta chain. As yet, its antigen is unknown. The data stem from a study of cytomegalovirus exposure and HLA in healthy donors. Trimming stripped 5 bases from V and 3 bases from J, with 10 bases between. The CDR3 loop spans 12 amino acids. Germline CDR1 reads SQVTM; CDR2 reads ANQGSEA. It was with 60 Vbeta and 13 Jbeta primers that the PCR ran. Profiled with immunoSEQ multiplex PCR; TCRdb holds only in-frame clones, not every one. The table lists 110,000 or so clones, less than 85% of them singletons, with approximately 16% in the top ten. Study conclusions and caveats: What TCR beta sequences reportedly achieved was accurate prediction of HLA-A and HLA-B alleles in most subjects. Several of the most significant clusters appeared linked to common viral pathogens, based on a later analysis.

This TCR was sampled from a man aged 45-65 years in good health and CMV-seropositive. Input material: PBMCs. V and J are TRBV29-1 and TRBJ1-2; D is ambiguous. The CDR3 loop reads CSVLEQYYGYTF. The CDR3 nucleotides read TGCAGCGTTTTGGAGCAATACTATGGCTACACCTTC.